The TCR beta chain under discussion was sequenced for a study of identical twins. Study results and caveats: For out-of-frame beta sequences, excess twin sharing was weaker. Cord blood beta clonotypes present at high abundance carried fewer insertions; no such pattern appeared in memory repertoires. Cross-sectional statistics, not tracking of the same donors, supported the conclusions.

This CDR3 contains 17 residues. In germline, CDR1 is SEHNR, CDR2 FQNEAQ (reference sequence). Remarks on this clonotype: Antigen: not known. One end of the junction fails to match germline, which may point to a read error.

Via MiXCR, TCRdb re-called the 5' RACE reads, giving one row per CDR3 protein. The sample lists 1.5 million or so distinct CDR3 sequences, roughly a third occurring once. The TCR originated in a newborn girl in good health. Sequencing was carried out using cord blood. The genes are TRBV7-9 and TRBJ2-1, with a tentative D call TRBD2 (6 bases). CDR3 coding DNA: TGTGCCAGCAGCTTACGCGGGGCCCAAAGCTCCTACAATGAGCGGTTCTTC. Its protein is CASSLRGAQSSYNERFF.